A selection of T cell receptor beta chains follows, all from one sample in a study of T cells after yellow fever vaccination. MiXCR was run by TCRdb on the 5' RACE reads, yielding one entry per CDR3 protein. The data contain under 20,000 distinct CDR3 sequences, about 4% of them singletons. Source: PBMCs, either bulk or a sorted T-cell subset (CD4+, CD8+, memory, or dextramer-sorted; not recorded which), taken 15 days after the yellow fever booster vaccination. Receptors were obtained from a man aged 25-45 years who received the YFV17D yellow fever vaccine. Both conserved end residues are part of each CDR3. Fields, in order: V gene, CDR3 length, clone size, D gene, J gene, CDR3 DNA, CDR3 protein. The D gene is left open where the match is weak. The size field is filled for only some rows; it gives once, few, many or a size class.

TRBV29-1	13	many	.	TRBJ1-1	TGCAGCGCCCGACCACGGGTGAACACTGAAGCTTTCTTT	CSARPRVNTEAFF
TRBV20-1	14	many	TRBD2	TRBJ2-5	TGCAGTGCTGCGCGAGGGACTAGCATGGAGACCCAGTACTTC	CSAARGTSMETQYF
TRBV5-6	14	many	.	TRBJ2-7	TGTGCCAGCAGCCACTCCCTCGCGGGATACGAGCAGTACTTC	CASSHSLAGYEQYF
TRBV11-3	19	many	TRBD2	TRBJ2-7	TGTGCCAGCAGCTCTCACGGGGGGACTAGCGGGACGGTTTTCTACGAGCAGTACTTC	CASSSHGGTSGTVFYEQYF
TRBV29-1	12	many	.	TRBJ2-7	TGCAGCGTTGAACTTGGTTCCTACGAGCAGTACTTC	CSVELGSYEQYF
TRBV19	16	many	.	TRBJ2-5	TGTGCCAGTAGTCCTAGCTCAGGGGCCATCGAAGAGACCCAGTACTTC	CASSPSSGAIEETQYF
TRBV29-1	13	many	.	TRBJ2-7	TGCAGCGTTGTAGTCAGGGGCGACCACGAGCAGTACTTC	CSVVVRGDHEQYF
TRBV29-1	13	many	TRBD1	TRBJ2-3	TGCAGCGTTGCTATAACAGGGGCAGATACGCAGTATTTT	CSVAITGADTQYF
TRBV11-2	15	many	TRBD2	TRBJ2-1	TGTGCCAGCAGCTTATTAGCGGGAGAGTACAATGAGCAGTTCTTC	CASSLLAGEYNEQFF
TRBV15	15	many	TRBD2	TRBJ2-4	TGTGCCACCAGCCCATTAGCGGGAGTCCAAAACATTCAGTACTTC	CATSPLAGVQNIQYF
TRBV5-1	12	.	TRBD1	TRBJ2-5	TGCGCCAGCAGCACAGGGGAAGAGACCCAGTACTTC	CASSTGEETQYF
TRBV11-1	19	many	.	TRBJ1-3	TGTGCCAGCAGCCACCCGGGTCGCAGGGCCTATACCTCTGGAAACACCATATATTTT	CASSHPGRRAYTSGNTIYF
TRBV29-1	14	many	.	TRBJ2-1	TGCAGCGTTTTGTTTGGGGGGCTTGGCAATGAGCAGTTCTTC	CSVLFGGLGNEQFF
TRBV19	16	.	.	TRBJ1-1	TGTGCCCGTAGTATGGAGGCAGGATTCATTAACACTGAAGCTTTCTTT	CARSMEAGFINTEAFF
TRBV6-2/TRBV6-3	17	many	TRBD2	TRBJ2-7	TGTGCCAGCAGTTACTTTGGACTAGCGGACTCCTCCTACGAGCAGTACTTC	CASSYFGLADSSYEQYF
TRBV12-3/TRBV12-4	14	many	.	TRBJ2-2	TGTGCCAGCAGTTTCCATTTTCCATCCGGGGAGCTGTTTTTT	CASSFHFPSGELFF
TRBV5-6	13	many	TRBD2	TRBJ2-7	TGTGCCAGCAGCTACGGGACTAACTACGAGCAGTACTTC	CASSYGTNYEQYF
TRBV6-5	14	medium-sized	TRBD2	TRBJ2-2	TGTGCCAGCAGTTGGGAAGCGGGAGCCGGGGAGCTGTTTTTT	CASSWEAGAGELFF
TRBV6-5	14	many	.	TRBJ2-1	TGTGCCAGCAGTTACTCGAACAGTCCCAATGAGCAGTTCTTC	CASSYSNSPNEQFF
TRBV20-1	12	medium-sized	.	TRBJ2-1	TGCAGTGCGCGACAGCTATACAATGAGCAGTTCTTC	CSARQLYNEQFF
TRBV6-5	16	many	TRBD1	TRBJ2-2	TGTGCCAGCAAAAACTCCGGGACAGCCTACACCGGGGAGCTGTTTTTT	CASKNSGTAYTGELFF
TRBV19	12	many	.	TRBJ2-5	TGTGCCAGTAGTCAGGATGGAGAGACCCAGTACTTC	CASSQDGETQYF
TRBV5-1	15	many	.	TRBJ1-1	TGCGCCAGCAGCTTGGTTGGGGGCCAGAACACTGAAGCTTTCTTT	CASSLVGGQNTEAFF
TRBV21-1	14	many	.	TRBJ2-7	TGTGCCAGCAGCACCCCGGACAGGGTATACGAGCAGTACTTC	CASSTPDRVYEQYF
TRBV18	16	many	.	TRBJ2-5	TGTGCCAGCTCAGTAACGGGACACCCAACGCGGGAGACCCAGTACTTC	CASSVTGHPTRETQYF
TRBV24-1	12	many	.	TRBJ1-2	TGTGCCACCAGCGACGGCACCTATGGCTACACCTTC	CATSDGTYGYTF
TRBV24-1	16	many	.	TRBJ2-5	TGTGCCACCAGTGATTTTGGTTATGGAATCCAAGAGACCCAGTACTTC	CATSDFGYGIQETQYF
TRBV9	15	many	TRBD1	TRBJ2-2	TGTGCCAGCAGCGCCAGGGGGCTTGGTACCGGGGAGCTGTTTTTT	CASSARGLGTGELFF
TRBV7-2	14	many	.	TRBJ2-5	TGTGCCAGCAGCCCAACAGGGATGGGGGAGACCCAGTACTTC	CASSPTGMGETQYF
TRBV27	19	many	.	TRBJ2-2	TGTGCCAGCAGTTTATCCACCCCCCTAGACCTTTCGAACACCGGGGAGCTGTTTTTT	CASSLSTPLDLSNTGELFF
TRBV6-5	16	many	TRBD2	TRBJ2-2	TGTGCCAGCAGCCCAAGACTAGCGGGACCCACCGGGGAGCTGTTTTTT	CASSPRLAGPTGELFF
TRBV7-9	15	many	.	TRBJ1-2	TGTGCCAGCAGCCCCCCGAAAGGGAGGAGCTATGGCTACACCTTC	CASSPPKGRSYGYTF
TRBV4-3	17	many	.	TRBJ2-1	TGCGCCAGCAGCCAAGTCTCAGCGGATCCCTCCTACAATGAGCAGTTCTTC	CASSQVSADPSYNEQFF
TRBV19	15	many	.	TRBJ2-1	TGTGCCAGTAGTATAGTCGCAGATTCCTACAATGAGCAGTTCTTC	CASSIVADSYNEQFF
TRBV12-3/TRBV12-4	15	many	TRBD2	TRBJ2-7	TGTGCCAGCAGTGCTGCGGCTAGCGGGAGTTACGAGCAGTACTTC	CASSAAASGSYEQYF
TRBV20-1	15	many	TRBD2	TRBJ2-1	TGCAGTGCTAGAGATCTAGCGGACTCCTACAATGAGCAGTTCTTC	CSARDLADSYNEQFF
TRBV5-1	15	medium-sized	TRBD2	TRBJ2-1	TGCGCCAGCAGCTCGCTAGCGGGGACTGCTAATGAGCAGTTCTTC	CASSSLAGTANEQFF
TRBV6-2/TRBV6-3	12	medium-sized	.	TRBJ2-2	TGTGCCAGCAGTTCGAACACCGGGGAGCTGTTTTTT	CASSSNTGELFF
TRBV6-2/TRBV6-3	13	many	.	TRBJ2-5	TGTGCCAGCAATCGGAACCCGGGGGAGACCCAGTACTTC	CASNRNPGETQYF
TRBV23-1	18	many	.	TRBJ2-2	TGCGCCAGCAGCCTCCGGGCGGAGGGGGAAGCGGACACCGGGGAGCTGTTTTTT	CASSLRAEGEADTGELFF
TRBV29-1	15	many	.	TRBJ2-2	TGCAGCGCCCGAAGGGGGGGAGCGAACACCGGGGAGCTGTTTTTT	CSARRGGANTGELFF
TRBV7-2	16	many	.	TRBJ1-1	TGTGCCAGCAGCTTAGTCCTGTCGGAATTGGACACTGAAGCTTTCTTT	CASSLVLSELDTEAFF
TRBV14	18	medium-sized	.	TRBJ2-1	TGTGCCAGCAGCCAAGAAAAGTCCTGGGCCCGAGCCGGTCATGAGCAGTTCTTC	CASSQEKSWARAGHEQFF
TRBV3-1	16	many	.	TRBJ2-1	TGTGCCAGCAGCCTCGGGGTGAGGGCCACCTACAATGAGCAGTTCTTC	CASSLGVRATYNEQFF
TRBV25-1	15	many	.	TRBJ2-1	TGTGCCAGCAGCCCCATGGGCAGCTCCTACAATGAGCAGTTCTTC	CASSPMGSSYNEQFF
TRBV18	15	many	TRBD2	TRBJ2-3	TGTGCCAGCTCACCTCAGGGAGGGGAAACAGATACGCAGTATTTT	CASSPQGGETDTQYF
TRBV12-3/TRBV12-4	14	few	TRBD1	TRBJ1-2	TGTGCCAGCAGCAGCGACAGGGGGAGTTATGGCTACACCTTC	CASSSDRGSYGYTF
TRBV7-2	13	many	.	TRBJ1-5	TGTGCCAGCAGCTCCAGGGTTGGTCAGCCCCAGCATTTT	CASSSRVGQPQHF
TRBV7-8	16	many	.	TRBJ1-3	TGTGCCAGCAGCTTAGGTCAGAGCTTACTTGGAAACACCATATATTTT	CASSLGQSLLGNTIYF
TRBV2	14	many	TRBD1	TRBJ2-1	TGTGCCAGCAGCCCGGACAGGGGCAGCAATGAGCAGTTCTTC	CASSPDRGSNEQFF
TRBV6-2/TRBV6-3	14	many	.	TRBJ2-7	TGTGCCAGCAGTTACGACCGGGGTTACTACGAGCAGTACTTC	CASSYDRGYYEQYF
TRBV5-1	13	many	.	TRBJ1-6	TGCGCCAGCAGCTTAATAGCGGGGTCACCCCTCCACTTT	CASSLIAGSPLHF
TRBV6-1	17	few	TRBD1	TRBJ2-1	TGTGCCAGCACCGGGACAGGGCTCATACCCTCCTACAATGAGCAGTTCTTC	CASTGTGLIPSYNEQFF